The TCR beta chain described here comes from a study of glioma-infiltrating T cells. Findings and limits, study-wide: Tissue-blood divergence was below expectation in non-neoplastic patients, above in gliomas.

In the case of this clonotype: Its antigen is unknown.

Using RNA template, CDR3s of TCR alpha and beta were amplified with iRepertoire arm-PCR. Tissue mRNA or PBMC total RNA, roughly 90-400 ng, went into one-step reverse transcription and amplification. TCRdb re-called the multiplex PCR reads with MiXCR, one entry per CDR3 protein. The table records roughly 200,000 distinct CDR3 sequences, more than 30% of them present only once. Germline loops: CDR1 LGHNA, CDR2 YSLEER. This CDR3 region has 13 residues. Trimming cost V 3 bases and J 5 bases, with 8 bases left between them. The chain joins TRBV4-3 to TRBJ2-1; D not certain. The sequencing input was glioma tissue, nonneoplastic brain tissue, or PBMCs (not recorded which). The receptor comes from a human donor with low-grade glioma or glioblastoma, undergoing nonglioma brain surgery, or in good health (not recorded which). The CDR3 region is CASSHQENNEQFF. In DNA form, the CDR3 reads TGCGCCAGCAGCCACCAAGAAAACAATGAGCAGTTCTTC.